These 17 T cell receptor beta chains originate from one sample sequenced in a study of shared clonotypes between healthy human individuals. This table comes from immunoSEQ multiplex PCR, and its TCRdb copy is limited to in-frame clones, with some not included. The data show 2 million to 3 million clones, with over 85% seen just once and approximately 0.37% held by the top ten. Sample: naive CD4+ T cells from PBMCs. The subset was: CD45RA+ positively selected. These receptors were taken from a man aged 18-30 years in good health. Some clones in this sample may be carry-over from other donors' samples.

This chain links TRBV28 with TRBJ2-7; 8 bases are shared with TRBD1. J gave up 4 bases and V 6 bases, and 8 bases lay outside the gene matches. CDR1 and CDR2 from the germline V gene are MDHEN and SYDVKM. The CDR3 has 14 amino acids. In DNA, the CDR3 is TGTGCCAGCAGGCTAGGACAGGGTTGGTACGAGCAGTACTTC. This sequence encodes CASRLGQGWYEQYF.

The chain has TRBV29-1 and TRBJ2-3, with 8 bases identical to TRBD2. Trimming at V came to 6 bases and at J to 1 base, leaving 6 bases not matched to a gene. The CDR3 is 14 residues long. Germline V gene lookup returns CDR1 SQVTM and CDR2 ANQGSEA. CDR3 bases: TGCAGCGTGCCCTGGCGGGAGGGCACAGATACGCAGTATTTT. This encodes CSVPWREGTDTQYF.

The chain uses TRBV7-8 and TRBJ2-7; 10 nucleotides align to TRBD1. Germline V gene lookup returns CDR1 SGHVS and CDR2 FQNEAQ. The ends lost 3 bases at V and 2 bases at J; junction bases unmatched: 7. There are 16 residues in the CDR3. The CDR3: CASSLSTGTGAYEQYF. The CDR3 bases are TGTGCCAGCAGCTTGTCCACCGGGACAGGGGCCTACGAGCAGTACTTC.

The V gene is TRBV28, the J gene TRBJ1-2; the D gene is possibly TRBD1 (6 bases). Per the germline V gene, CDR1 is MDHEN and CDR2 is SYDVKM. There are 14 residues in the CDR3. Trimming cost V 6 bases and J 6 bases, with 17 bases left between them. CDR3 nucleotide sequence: TGTGCCAGCAGCCTTACAGGGACCGTGGATGGCTACACCTTC. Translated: CASSLTGTVDGYTF.

This chain's CDR3 is CASSLAAGATDTQYF. Here the CDR3 DNA reads TGCGCCAGCAGCTTGGCAGCGGGAGCGACAGATACGCAGTATTTT. The J gene is TRBJ2-3, the V gene TRBV5-1, with 8 bases matching TRBD2. With V trimmed by 0 bases and J by 3 bases, 3 bases remained unmatched. This CDR3 comprises 15 residues. Looked up from germline, CDR1 is SGHRS and CDR2 is YFSETQ.

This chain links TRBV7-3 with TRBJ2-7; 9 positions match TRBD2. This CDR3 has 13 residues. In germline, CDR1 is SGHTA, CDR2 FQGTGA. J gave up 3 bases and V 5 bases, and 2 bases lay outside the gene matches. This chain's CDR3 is CASSRTSDYEQYF. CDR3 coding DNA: TGTGCCAGCAGCCGGACTAGCGACTACGAGCAGTACTTC.

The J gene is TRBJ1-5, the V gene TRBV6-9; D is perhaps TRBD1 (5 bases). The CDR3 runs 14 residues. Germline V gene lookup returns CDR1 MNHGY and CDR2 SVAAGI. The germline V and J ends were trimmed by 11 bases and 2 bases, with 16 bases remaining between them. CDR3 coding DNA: TGTGCCCCTGAACCCCCAGGGCGCAATCAGCCCCAGCATTTT. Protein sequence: CAPEPPGRNQPQHF.

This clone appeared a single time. The chain's CDR3 is CASSWGGEKLFF. As DNA, the CDR3 is TGTGCCAGCAGTTGGGGGGGTGAAAAACTGTTTTTT. The V call is TRBV6-5, the J call TRBJ1-4, with D maybe TRBD1 (5 bases). The CDR3 is made up of 12 amino acids. Deletions cut 4 bases from V and 7 bases from J, with 7 bases between. The germline gives CDR1 MNHEY, CDR2 SVGAGI.

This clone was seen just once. In nucleotides, the CDR3 is TGTGCCAGCAGCCAAGCCCCAGGGCACTCTCTAGGGGAGCAGTACTTC. Translation: CASSQAPGHSLGEQYF. The rearrangement links TRBV14 to TRBJ2-7, with a tentative D call TRBD1 (5 bases). This CDR3 spans 16 amino acids. Germline-derived CDR1 and CDR2 are SGHDN and FVKESK. V lost 1 base, J lost 7 bases, and 20 bases lay in between.

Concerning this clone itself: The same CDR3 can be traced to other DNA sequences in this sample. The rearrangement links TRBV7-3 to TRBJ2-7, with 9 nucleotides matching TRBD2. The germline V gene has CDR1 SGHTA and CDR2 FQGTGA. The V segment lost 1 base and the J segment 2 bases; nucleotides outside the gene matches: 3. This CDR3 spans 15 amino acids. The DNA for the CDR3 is TGTGCCAGCAGCTTAAGGGCGGGAGGGCCCTACGAGCAGTACTTC. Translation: CASSLRAGGPYEQYF.

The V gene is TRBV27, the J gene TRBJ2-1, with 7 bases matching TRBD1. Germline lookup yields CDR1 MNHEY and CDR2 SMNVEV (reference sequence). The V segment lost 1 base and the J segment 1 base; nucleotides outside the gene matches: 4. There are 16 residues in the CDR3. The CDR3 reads CASSLFLTGSYNEQFF. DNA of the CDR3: TGTGCCAGCAGTTTATTTTTGACAGGGTCCTACAATGAGCAGTTCTTC.

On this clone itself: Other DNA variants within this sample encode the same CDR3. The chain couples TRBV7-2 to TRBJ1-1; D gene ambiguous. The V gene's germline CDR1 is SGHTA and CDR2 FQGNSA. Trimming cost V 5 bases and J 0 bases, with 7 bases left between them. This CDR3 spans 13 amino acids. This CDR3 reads CASSLRMNTEAFF. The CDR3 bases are TGTGCCAGCAGCCTACGCATGAACACTGAAGCTTTCTTT.

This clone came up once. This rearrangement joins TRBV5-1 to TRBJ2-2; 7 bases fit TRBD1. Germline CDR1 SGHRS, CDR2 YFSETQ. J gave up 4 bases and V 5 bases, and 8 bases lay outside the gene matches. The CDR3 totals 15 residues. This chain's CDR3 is CASSNDRAGTGELFF. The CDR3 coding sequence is TGCGCCAGCAGTAACGACAGGGCCGGCACCGGGGAGCTGTTTTTT.

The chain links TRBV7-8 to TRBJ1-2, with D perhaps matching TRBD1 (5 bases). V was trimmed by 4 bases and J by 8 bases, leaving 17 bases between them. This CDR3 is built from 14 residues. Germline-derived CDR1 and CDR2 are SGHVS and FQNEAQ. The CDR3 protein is CASSSLEGLGGYTF. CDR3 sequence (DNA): TGTGCCAGCAGCTCCCTAGAGGGACTGGGGGGCTACACCTTC.

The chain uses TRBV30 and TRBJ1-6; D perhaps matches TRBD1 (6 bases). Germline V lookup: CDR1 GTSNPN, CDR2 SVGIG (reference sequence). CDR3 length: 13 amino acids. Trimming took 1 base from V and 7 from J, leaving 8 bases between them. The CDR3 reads CAWSGGRNSPLHF. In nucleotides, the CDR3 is TGTGCCTGGAGTGGGGGGCGAAATTCACCCCTCCACTTT.

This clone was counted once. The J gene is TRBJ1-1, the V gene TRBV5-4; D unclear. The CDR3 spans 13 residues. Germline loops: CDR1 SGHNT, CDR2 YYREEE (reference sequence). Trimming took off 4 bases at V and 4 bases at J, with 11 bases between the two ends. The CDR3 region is CASSGGRATEAFF. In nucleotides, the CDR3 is TGTGCCAGCAGCGGAGGAAGGGCCACTGAAGCTTTCTTT.

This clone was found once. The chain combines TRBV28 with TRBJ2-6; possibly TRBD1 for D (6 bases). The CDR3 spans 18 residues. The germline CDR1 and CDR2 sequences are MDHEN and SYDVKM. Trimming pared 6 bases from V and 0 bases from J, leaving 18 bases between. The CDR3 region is CASRNTGTLNSGANVLTF. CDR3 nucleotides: TGTGCCAGCAGGAATACAGGGACCCTGAACTCTGGGGCCAACGTCCTGACTTTC.